Sequencing of this TCR beta chain was carried out in a study of OX40 agonist ivuxolimab in advanced cancers. Study in general: Participants averaged about 60 years of age (range roughly 23 to 90) and were roughly 80% male. Prior anti-PD-1, anti-PD-L1 or anti-CTLA-4 therapy was allowed; around 40% had some. Whole-study results and caveats: Some of the lowest clonal expansion was seen in partial responders at 0.1-3.0 mg/kg. Dose levels from 0.1 to 3.0 mg/kg saw CD4+ and CD8+ blood T cells expand clonally by week 6.

In the case of this clone: Its antigen is still unknown.

Profiling relied on immunoSEQ multiplex PCR, and the TCRdb table lists in-frame clones only, not all of them. The sample lists 63,000 or so clones, about 91% occurring once. Per germline, CDR1 SGHAT and CDR2 FQNNGV. Between the trimmed V and J ends, which lost 5 bases and 4 bases, there was a span of 14 bases. The CDR3 has 14 amino acids. The receptor was derived from an adult with an advanced solid tumor such as melanoma, head and neck, liver or kidney cancer. V and J are TRBV11-2 and TRBJ1-1; D gene uncertain. Sequenced here: CD4+ or CD8+ T cells sorted from blood, sampled in a trial of the OX40 agonist ivuxolimab. The CDR3 nucleotides are TGTGCCAGCAGCGCGGAGGCTGGGATCACTGAAGCTTTCTTT. This encodes CASSAEAGITEAFF.